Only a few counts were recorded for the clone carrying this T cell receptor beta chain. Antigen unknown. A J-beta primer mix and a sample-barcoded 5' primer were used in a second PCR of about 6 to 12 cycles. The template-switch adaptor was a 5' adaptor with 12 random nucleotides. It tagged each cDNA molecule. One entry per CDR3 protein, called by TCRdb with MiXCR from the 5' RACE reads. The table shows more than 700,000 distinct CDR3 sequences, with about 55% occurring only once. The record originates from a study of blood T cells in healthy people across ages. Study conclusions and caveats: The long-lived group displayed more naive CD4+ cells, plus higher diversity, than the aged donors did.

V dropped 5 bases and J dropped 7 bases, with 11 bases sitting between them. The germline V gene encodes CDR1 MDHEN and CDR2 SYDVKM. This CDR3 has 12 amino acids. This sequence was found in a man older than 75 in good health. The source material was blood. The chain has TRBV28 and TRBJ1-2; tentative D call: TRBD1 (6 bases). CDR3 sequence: CASSRTVGGYTF. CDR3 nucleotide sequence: TGTGCCAGCAGTCGGACAGTCGGTGGCTACACCTTC.